Each of the 2 T cell receptor beta chains below was sequenced from the same sample in a study of human T cells and chemical hapten exposure. Time point described: pre-sensitization, week 0. Specified treatment: therapeutic diphenylcyclopropenone sensitization with weekly scalp DPC. TCRdb re-derived calls from the RACE reads in MiXCR, one entry per CDR3 protein. The data show more than 85,000 distinct CDR3 sequences, 7.5% to 9.5% seen once. The specimen was whole blood, collected in connection with sensitization to the hapten diphenylcyclopropenone (DPC). These TCRs come from a man in his forties or fifties with alopecia areata. Some clones in this sample may be carry-over from other donors' samples.

This clonotype showed up just a few times. This sequence joins TRBV28 and TRBJ2-7; D is possibly TRBD1 or TRBD2 (5 bases each). The V and J ends lost 3 bases and 5 bases respectively, with 14 bases between them. In germline, CDR1 is MDHEN, CDR2 SYDVKM. CDR3 length: 14 residues. CDR3 sequence reads: CASSFPSEGHEQYF. Here the CDR3 DNA reads TGTGCCAGCAGTTTCCCCTCCGAGGGACACGAGCAGTACTTC. Full variable domain (outside the CDR3, taken from reference TRBV28 and TRBJ2-7): DVKVTQSSRYLVKRTGEKVFLECVQDMDHENMFWYRQDPGLGLRLIYFSYDVKMKEKGDIPEGYSVSREKKERFSLILESASTNQTSMYLCASSFPSEGHEQYFGPGTRLTVT.

The CDR3 loop is CASSYSAADYEQYF. The CDR3 nucleotides read TGTGCCAGCAGTTACTCGGCAGCCGACTACGAGCAGTACTTC. This chain joins TRBV6-5 and TRBJ2-7, with unresolved D. Deletions cut 0 bases from V and 3 bases from J, with 9 bases between. The length of the CDR3 is 14 residues. Germline CDR1 reads MNHEY; CDR2 reads SVGAGI.